The rows below give T cell receptor beta chains drawn from one sample of a study of OX40 agonist ivuxolimab in advanced cancers. Using immunoSEQ multiplex PCR, the repertoire was profiled, and TCRdb retains in-frame clones only, with some absent. Of around 35,000 clones detected, around 81% appear once; the ten largest clones hold around 1.5%. The sample in question was CD4+ or CD8+ T cells sorted from blood, obtained in a trial of the OX40 agonist ivuxolimab. The receptors originated from an adult with an advanced solid tumor such as melanoma, head and neck, liver or kidney cancer. Both conserved end residues are part of each CDR3. A D gene is named only where the DNA matches it firmly. Size is omitted from some rows. Given values are once, few, many or a class for expanded clones.

cdr3_aa | cdr3_nt | j_call | clone_size | v_call | cdr3_length | d_call
CASSFSGGGGGRTGELFF | TGTGCCAGCAGTTTTTCTGGAGGCGGGGGGGGGCGGACCGGGGAGCTGTTTTTT | TRBJ2-2 | - | TRBV27 | 18 | TRBD2
CASSSQAGDSYEQYF | TGTGCCAGCAGCTCACAGGCAGGTGATTCCTACGAGCAGTACTTC | TRBJ2-7 | - | TRBV7-2 | 15 | -
CASSRTPGTGNYEQYF | TGTGCCAGTAGTCGAACCCCGGGGACAGGTAATTACGAGCAGTACTTC | TRBJ2-7 | - | TRBV19 | 16 | TRBD1
CASSYSEGRDEQFF | TGTGCCAGCAGTTACAGCGAGGGGAGGGATGAGCAGTTCTTC | TRBJ2-1 | - | TRBV6-6 | 14 | TRBD2
CASRPTVSGANVLTF | TGTGCCAGCAGACCGACAGTTTCTGGGGCCAACGTCCTGACTTTC | TRBJ2-6 | - | TRBV6-6 | 15 | -
CASSEGTGGAANEKLFF | TGTGCCAGCAGTGAAGGGACAGGGGGCGCGGCTAATGAAAAACTGTTTTTT | TRBJ1-4 | - | TRBV2 | 17 | TRBD1
CASSPGQGANTGELFF | TGTGCCAGCAGTCCCGGACAGGGGGCGAACACCGGGGAGCTGTTTTTT | TRBJ2-2 | - | TRBV9 | 16 | TRBD1
CASSPLLVGGGDEKLFF | TGTGCCAGCAGCCCACTCCTCGTTGGGGGCGGGGACGAAAAACTGTTTTTT | TRBJ1-4 | - | TRBV7-2 | 17 | -
CAWSVVRLAGIQETQYF | TGTGCCTGGAGTGTGGTGAGGCTAGCGGGGATCCAAGAGACCCAGTACTTC | TRBJ2-5 | - | TRBV30 | 17 | TRBD2
CASSQVAEGPYEQYF | TGCGCCAGCAGCCAAGTCGCTGAGGGCCCCTACGAGCAGTACTTC | TRBJ2-7 | - | TRBV4-1 | 15 | -
CASSLNTGIEGEKLFF | TGCGCCAGCAGCCTTAATACAGGGATCGAGGGGGAAAAACTGTTTTTT | TRBJ1-4 | - | TRBV4-1 | 16 | -
CASTAEELPGELFF | TGTGCCAGCACCGCCGAAGAGCTCCCCGGGGAGCTGTTTTTT | TRBJ2-2 | few | TRBV9 | 14 | -
CASSAFPGQGTEQYF | TGCGCCAGCAGCGCATTCCCGGGACAGGGTACCGAGCAGTACTTC | TRBJ2-7 | - | TRBV5-1 | 15 | TRBD1
CASSEAFSPSYEQYF | TGTGCCAGCAGTGAAGCTTTCTCTCCCTCCTACGAGCAGTACTTC | TRBJ2-7 | - | TRBV6-1 | 15 | -
CASSNRLGLAAQYF | TGTGCCAGCAGCAATAGGTTGGGACTAGCGGCGCAGTACTTC | TRBJ2-7 | - | TRBV5-8 | 14 | TRBD2
CATSRAGLAGRDEQFF | TGTGCCACCAGCAGGGCGGGACTAGCGGGACGGGATGAGCAGTTCTTC | TRBJ2-1 | - | TRBV15 | 16 | TRBD2
CASARWGESDTQYF | TGTGCCAGCGCAAGGTGGGGAGAGTCAGATACGCAGTATTTT | TRBJ2-3 | - | TRBV28 | 14 | -
CASSHIVAGELFF | TGTGCCAGCAGCCACATCGTGGCCGGGGAGCTGTTTTTT | TRBJ2-2 | - | TRBV5-6 | 13 | -
CASSQDRFTDTQYF | TGCGCCAGCAGCCAAGATAGATTTACAGATACGCAGTATTTT | TRBJ2-3 | - | TRBV4-3 | 14 | -
CASSSTTNTEAFF | TGTGCCAGCAGCTCCACAACGAACACTGAAGCTTTCTTT | TRBJ1-1 | few | TRBV6-1 | 13 | -